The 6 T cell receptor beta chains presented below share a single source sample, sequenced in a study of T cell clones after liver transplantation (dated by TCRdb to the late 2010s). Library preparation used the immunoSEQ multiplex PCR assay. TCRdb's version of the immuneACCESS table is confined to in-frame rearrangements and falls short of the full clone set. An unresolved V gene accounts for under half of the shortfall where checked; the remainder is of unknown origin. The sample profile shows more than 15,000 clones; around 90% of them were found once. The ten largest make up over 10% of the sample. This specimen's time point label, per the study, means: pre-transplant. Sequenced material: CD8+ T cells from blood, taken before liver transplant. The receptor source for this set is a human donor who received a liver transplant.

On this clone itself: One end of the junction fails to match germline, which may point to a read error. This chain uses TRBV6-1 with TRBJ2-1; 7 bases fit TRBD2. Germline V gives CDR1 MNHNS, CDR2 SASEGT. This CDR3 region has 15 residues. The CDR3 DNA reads TGTGCCAGCAGTCAAGCGGGACTCGCACACAATGAGCAGTTCTTC. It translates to CASSQAGLAHNEQFF.

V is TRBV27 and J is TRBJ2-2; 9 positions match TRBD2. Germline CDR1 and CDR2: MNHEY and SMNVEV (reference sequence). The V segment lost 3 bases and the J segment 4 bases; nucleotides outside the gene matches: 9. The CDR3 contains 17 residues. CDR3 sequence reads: CASSLWWGGRATGELFF. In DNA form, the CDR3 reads TGTGCCAGCAGTTTGTGGTGGGGCGGGAGGGCCACCGGGGAGCTGTTTTTT.

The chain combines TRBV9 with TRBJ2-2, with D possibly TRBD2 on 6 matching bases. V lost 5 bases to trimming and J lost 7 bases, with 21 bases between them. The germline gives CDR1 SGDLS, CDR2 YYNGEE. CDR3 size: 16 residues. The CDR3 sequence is CASSSTPRRGGGELFF. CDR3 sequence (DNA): TGTGCCAGCAGTTCTACACCTCGGAGGGGCGGCGGGGAGCTGTTTTTT.

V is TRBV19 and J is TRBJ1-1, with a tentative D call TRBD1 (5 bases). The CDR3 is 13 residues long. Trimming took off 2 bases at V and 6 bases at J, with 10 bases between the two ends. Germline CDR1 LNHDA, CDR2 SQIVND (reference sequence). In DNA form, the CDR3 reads TGTGCCAGTAGTATACTGGGGACGTCTGAAGCTTTCTTT. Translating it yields CASSILGTSEAFF.

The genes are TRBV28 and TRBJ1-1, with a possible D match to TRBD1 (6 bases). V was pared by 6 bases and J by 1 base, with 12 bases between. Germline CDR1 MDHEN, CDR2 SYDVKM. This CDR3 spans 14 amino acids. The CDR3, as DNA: TGTGCCAGCAGCCTATACAGGGAGAACACTGAAGCTTTCTTT. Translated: CASSLYRENTEAFF.

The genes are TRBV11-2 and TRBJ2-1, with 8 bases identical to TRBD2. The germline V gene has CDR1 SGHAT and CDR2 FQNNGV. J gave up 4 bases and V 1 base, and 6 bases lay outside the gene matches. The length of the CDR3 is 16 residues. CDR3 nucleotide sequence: TGTGCCAGCAGCTTAGGAGCGGGAGAGTTTTACAATGAGCAGTTCTTC. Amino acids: CASSLGAGEFYNEQFF.